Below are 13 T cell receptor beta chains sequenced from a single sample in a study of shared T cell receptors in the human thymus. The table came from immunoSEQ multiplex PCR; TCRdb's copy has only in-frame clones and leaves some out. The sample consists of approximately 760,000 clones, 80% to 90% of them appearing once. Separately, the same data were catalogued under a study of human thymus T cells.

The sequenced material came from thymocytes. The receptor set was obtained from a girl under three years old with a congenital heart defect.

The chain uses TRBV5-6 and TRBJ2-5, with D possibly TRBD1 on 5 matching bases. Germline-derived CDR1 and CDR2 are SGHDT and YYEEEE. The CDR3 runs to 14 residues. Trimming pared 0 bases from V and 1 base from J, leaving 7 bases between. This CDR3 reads CASSLDRGQETQYF. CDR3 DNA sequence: TGTGCCAGCAGCTTGGATAGGGGCCAAGAGACCCAGTACTTC.

CDR3 in amino acids: CASGQNTEAFF. For the CDR3, the DNA is TGTGCCAGCGGACAGAACACTGAAGCTTTCTTT. V gene TRBV27 combines with J gene TRBJ1-1; perhaps TRBD1 as D (5 bases). CDR1 is MNHEY and CDR2 is SMNVEV in the germline V gene (reference sequence). This CDR3 is 11 amino acids long. The V end lost 8 bases, the J end lost 1 base, and 5 bases lay between the germline ends.

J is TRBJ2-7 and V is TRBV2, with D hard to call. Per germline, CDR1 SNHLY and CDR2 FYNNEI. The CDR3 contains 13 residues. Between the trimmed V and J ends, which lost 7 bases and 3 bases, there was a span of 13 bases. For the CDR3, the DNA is TGTGCCAGCACCTCGCTTACTGACTACGAGCAGTACTTC. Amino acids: CASTSLTDYEQYF.

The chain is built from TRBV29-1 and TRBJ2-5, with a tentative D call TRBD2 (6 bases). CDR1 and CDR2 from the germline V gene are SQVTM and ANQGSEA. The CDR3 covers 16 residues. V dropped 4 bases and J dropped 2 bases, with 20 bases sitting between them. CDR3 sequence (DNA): TGCAGCGTTGCGGGGCTCAACTTTCGGGGGCAAGAGACCCAGTACTTC. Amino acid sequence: CSVAGLNFRGQETQYF.

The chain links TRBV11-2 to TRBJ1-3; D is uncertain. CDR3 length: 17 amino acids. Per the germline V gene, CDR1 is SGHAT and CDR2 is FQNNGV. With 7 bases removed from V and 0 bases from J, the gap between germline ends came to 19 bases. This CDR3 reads CASTPARHLGSGNTIYF. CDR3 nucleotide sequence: TGTGCCAGCACCCCAGCACGACATCTCGGCTCTGGAAACACCATATATTTT.

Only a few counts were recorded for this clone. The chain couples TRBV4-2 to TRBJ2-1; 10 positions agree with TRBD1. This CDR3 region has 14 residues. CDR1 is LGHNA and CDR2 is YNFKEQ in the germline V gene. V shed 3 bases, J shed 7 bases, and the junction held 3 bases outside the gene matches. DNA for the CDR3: TGTGCCAGCAGCCAGAGGGACAGGGGAAATGAGCAGTTCTTC. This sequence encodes CASSQRDRGNEQFF.

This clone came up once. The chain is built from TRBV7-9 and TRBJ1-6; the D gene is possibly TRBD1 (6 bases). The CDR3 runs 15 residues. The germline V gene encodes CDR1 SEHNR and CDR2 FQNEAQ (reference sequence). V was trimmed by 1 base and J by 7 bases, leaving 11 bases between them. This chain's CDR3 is CASSLGQAKNSPLHF. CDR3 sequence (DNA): TGTGCCAGCAGCTTAGGACAGGCCAAGAATTCACCCCTCCACTTT.

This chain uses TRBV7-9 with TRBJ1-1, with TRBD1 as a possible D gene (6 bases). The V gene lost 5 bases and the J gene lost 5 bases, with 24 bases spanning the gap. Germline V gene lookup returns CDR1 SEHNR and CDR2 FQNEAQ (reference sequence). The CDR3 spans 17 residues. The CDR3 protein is CASSPSGGRILPTEAFF. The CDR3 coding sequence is TGTGCCAGCAGCCCGAGCGGGGGGCGGATCCTTCCTACTGAAGCTTTCTTT.

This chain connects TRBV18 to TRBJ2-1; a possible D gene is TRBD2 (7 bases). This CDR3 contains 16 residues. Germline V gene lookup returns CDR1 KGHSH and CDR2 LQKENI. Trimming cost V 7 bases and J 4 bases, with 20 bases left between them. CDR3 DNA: TGTGCCAGCTACAAGGGGGGGGCCCCTACGTACAATGAGCAGTTCTTC. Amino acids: CASYKGGAPTYNEQFF. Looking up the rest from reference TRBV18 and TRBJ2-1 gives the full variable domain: NAGVMQNPRHLVRRRGQEARLRCSPMKGHSHVYWYRQLPEEGLKFMVYLQKENIIDESGMPKERFSAEFPKEGPSILRIQQVVRGDSAAYFCASYKGGAPTYNEQFFGPGTRLTVL.

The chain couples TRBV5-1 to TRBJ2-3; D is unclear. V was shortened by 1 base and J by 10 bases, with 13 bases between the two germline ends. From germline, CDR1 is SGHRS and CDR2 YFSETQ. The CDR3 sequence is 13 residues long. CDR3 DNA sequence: TGCGCCAGCAGCTTGACTCTTTTCTTAGCGCAGTATTTT. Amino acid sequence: CASSLTLFLAQYF.

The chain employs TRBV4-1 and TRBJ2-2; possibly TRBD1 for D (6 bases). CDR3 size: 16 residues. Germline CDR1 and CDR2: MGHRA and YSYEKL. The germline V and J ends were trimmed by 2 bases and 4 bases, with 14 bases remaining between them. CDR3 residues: CASSQPGQFSTGELFF. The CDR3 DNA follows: TGCGCCAGCAGCCAACCTGGACAGTTTTCCACCGGGGAGCTGTTTTTT.

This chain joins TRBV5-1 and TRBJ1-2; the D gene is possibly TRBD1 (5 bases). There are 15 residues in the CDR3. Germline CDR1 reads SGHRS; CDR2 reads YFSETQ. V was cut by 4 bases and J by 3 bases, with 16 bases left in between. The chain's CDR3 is CASSGTGATYYGYTF. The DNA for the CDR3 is TGCGCCAGCAGCGGAACAGGTGCCACATACTATGGCTACACCTTC.

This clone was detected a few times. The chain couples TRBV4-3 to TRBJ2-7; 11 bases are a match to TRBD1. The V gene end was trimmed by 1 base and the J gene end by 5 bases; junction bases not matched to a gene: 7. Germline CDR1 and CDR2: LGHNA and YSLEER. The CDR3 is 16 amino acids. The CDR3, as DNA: TGCGCCAGCAGCCAAGGACCGGGACAGGGGGGCCACGAGCAGTACTTC. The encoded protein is CASSQGPGQGGHEQYF.